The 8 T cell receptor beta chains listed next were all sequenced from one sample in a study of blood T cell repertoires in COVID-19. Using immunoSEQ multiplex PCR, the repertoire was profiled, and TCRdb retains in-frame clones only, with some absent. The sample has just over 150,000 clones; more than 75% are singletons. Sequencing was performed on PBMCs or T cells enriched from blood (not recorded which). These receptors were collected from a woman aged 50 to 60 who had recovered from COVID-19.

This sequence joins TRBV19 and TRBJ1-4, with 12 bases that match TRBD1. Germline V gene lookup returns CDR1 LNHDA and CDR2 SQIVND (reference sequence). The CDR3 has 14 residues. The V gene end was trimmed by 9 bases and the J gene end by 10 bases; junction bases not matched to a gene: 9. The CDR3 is CASRVGQGAGKLFF. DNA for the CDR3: TGTGCCAGCCGAGTGGGACAGGGGGCAGGAAAACTGTTTTTT.

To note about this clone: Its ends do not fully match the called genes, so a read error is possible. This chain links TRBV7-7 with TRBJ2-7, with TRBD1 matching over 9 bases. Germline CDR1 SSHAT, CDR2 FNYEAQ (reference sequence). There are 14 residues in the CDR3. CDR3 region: CASSPWDRAYEQYF. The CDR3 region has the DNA TGTGCTAGCAGCCCCTGGGACAGGGCCTACGAGCAGTACTTC.

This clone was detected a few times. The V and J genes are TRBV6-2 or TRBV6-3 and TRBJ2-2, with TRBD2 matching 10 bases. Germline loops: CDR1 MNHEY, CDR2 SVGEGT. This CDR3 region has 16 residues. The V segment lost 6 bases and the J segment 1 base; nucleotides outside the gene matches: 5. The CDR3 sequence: CASSPPSGGNTGELFF. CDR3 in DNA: TGTGCCAGCAGCCCCCCTAGCGGGGGGAACACCGGGGAGCTGTTTTTT.

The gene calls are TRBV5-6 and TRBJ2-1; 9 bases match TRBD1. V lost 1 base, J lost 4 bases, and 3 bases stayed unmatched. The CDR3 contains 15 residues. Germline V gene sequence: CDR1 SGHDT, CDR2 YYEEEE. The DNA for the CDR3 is TGTGCCAGCAGCTTGCCGGGACAGGGATACAATGAGCAGTTCTTC. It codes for CASSLPGQGYNEQFF.

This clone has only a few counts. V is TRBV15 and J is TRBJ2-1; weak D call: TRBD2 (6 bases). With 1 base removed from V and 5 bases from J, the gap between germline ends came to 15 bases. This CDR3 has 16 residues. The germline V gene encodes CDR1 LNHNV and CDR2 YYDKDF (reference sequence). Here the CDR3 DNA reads TGTGCCACCAGCAGAGTCCGGGCGGCGGGGCACAATGAGCAGTTCTTC. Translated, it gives CATSRVRAAGHNEQFF. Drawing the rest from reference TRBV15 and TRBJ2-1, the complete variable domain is DAMVIQNPRYQVTQFGKPVTLSCSQTLNHNVMYWYQQKSSQAPKLLFHYYDKDFNNEADTPDNFQSRRPNTSFCFLDIRSPGLGDTAMYLCATSRVRAAGHNEQFFGPGTRLTVL.

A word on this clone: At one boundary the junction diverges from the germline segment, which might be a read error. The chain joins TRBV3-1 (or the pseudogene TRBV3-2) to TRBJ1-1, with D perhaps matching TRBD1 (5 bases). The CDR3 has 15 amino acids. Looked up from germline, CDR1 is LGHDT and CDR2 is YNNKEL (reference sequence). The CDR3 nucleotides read TGTGCCGGCAGCCACCGGAGGGGACTGGGCACTGAAGCTTTCTTT. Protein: CAGSHRRGLGTEAFF.

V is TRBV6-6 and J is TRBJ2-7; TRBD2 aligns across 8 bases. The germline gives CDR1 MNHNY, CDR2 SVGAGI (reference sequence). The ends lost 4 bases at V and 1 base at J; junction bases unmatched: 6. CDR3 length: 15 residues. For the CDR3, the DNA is TGTGCCAGCAGTTCCCCGGGACTAGTTTCCTACGAGCAGTACTTC. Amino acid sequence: CASSSPGLVSYEQYF.

As DNA, the CDR3 is TGTGCCAGCAGCCGGCAGGGGGCTACGCAGTATTTT. This sequence encodes CASSRQGATQYF. The chain recombines TRBV7-3 with TRBJ2-3; 8 bases map to TRBD1. With V trimmed by 5 bases and J by 8 bases, 3 bases remained unmatched. The CDR3 contains 12 residues. Germline V CDR1 and CDR2: SGHTA, FQGTGA.